Sequencing of this T cell receptor beta chain was carried out in a study of early T cells in non-severe SARS-CoV-2 infection. Study in general: Chains were not paired, and sequencing was done on bulk RNA from unsorted whole blood. Findings and caveats of the study: Reliance on VDJdb matching favored anti-spike CD8 responses; private and CD4 specificities were missed.

The library protocol tagged individual cDNA molecules with unique molecular identifiers. TCRdb itself ran the 5' RACE reads through MiXCR, one entry per CDR3 protein. This sample carries approximately 56,000 distinct CDR3 sequences, roughly 9.2% of them seen once, and the ten largest clones take 4.2%. The CDR3 loop spans 16 amino acids. The J segment lost 0 bases and the V segment lost 3 bases, leaving 2 bases of the junction unmatched. Germline CDR1 reads SGHRS; CDR2 reads YFSETQ. This clonotype turned up a few times. No antigen is known for it. The rearrangement links TRBV5-1 to TRBJ2-3; 12 bases are a match to TRBD2. The sequenced sample was whole blood. This clonotype was sampled from an adult who was a healthcare worker with PCR-confirmed SARS-CoV-2 infection or an uninfected control (not recorded which). The CDR3 loop reads CASSSGLAGSTDTQYF. The DNA for the CDR3 is TGCGCCAGCAGCTCTGGACTAGCGGGGAGCACAGATACGCAGTATTTT. Full variable domain (missing parts from reference TRBV5-1 and TRBJ2-3): KAGVTQTPRYLIKTRGQQVTLSCSPISGHRSVSWYQQTPGQGLQFLFEYFSETQRNKGNFPGRFSGRQFSNSRSEMNVSTLELGDSALYLCASSSGLAGSTDTQYFGPGTRLTVL.